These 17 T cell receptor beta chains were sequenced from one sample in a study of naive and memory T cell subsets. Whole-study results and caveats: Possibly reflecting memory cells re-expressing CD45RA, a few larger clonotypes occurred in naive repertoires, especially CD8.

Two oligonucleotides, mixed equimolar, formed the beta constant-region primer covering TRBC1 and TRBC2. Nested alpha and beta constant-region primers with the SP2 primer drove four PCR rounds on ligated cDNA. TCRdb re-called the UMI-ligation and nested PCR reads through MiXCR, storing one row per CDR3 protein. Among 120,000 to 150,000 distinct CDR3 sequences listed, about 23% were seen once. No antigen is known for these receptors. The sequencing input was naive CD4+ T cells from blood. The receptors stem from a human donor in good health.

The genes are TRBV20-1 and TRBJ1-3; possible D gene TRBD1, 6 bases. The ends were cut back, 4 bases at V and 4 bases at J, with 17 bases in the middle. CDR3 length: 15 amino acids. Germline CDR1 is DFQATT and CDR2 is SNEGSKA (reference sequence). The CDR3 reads CSAKGPWTAGNTIYF. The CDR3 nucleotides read TGCAGTGCTAAAGGGCCCTGGACAGCGGGAAACACCATATATTTT.

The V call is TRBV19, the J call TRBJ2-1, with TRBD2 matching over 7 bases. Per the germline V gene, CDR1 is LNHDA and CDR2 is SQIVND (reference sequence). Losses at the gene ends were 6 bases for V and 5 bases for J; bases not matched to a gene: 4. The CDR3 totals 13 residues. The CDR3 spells CASSGRRDNEQFF. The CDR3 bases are TGTGCCAGTAGCGGGAGGAGGGACAATGAGCAGTTCTTC.

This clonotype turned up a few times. This CDR3 reads CASSLAPTGSYEQYF. Written as DNA, the CDR3 is TGTGCCAGCAGCTTAGCGCCAACAGGGTCCTACGAGCAGTACTTC. This chain links TRBV7-8 with TRBJ2-7; TRBD1 might be the D (6 bases). In germline, CDR1 is SGHVS, CDR2 FQNEAQ. V was cut by 0 bases and J by 1 base, with 10 bases left in between. This CDR3 is 15 amino acids long.

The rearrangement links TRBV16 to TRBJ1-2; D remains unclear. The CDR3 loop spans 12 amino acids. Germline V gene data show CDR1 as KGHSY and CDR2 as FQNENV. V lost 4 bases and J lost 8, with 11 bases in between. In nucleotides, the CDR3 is TGTGCCAGCAGCCCGAGGGTTAGGGGCTACACCTTC. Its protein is CASSPRVRGYTF.

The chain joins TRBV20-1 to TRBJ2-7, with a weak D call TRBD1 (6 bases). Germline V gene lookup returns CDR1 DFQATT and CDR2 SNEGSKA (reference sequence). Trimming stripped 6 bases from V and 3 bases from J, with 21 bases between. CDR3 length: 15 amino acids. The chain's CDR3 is CSARPETGPRYEQYF. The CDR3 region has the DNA TGCAGTGCCCGCCCGGAGACAGGCCCTCGCTACGAGCAGTACTTC.

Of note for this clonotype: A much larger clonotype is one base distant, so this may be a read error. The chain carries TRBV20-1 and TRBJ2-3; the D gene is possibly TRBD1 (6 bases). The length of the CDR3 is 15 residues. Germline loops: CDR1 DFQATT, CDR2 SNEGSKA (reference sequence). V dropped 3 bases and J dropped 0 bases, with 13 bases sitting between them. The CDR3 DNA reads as TGCAGTGCTAGTTGCAGGGGTTTTAGCACAGATACGCAGTATTTT. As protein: CSASCRGFSTDTQYF.

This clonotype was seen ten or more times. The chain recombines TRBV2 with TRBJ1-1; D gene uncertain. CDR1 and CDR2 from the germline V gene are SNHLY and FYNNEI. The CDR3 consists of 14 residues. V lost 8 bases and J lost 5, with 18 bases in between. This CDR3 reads CASRRVSGGTEAFF. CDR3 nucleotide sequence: TGTGCCAGCCGAAGGGTCTCCGGAGGGACTGAAGCTTTCTTT.

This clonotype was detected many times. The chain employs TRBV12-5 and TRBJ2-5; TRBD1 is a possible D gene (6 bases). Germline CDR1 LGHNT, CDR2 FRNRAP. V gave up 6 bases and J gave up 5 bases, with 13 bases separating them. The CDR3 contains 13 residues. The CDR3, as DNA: TGTGCTAGTGGCCCCCGACAGGCGGAGACCCAGTACTTC. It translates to CASGPRQAETQYF.

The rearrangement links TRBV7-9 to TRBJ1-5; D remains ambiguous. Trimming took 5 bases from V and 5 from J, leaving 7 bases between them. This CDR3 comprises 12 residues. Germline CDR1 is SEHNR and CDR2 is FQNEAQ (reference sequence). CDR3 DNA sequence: TGTGCCAGCAGCCGAGTCTATCAGCCCCAGCATTTT. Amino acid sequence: CASSRVYQPQHF. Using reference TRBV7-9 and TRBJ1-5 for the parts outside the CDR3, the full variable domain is DTGVSQNPRHKITKRGQNVTFRCDPISEHNRLYWYRQTLGQGPEFLTYFQNEAQLEKSRLLSDRFSAERPKGSFSTLEIQRTEQGDSAMYLCASSRVYQPQHFGDGTRLSIL.

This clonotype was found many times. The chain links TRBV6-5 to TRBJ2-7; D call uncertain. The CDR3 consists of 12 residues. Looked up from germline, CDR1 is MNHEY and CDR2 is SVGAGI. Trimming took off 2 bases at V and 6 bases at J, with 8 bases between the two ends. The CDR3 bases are TGTGCCAGCAGTTACGAGCTTGGCGAGCAGTACTTC. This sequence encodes CASSYELGEQYF.

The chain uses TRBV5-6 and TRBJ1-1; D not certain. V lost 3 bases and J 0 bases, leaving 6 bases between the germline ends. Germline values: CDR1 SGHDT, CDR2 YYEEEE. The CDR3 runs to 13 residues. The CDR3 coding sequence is TGTGCCAGCAGCTCCCGGATGAACACTGAAGCTTTCTTT. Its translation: CASSSRMNTEAFF.

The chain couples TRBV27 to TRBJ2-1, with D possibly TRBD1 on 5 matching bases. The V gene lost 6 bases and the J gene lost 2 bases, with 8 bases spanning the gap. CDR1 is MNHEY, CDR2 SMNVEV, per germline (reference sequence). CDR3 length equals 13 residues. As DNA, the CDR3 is TGTGCCAGCAGGCAGGGCCCCTACAATGAGCAGTTCTTC. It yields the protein CASRQGPYNEQFF.

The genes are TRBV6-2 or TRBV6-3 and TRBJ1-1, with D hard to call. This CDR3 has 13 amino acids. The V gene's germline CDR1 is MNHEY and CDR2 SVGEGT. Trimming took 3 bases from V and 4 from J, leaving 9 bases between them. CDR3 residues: CASSYGVVTEAFF. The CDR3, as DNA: TGTGCCAGCAGTTATGGAGTAGTCACTGAAGCTTTCTTT.

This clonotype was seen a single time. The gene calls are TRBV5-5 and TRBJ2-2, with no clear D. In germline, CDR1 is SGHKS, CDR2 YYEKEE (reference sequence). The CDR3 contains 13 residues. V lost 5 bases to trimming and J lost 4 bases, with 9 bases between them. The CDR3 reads CASRTRSTGELFF. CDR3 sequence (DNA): TGTGCCAGCAGAACACGTTCCACCGGGGAGCTGTTTTTT.

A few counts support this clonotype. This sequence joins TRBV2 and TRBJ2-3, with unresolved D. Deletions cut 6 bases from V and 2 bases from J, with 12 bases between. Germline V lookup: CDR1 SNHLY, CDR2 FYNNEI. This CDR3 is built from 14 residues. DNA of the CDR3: TGTGCCAGCAGCCGGTCAAGCCCCACAGATACGCAGTATTTT. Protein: CASSRSSPTDTQYF.

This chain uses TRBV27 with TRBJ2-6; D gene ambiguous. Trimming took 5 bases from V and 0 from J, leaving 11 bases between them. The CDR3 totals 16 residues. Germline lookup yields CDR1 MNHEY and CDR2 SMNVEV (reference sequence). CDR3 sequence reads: CASSIASVSGANVLTF. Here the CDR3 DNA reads TGTGCCAGCAGTATAGCCTCAGTCTCTGGGGCCAACGTCCTGACTTTC.

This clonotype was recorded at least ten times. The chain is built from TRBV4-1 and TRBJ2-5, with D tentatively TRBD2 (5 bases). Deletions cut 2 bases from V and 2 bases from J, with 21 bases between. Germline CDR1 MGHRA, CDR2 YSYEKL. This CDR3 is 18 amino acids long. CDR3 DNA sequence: TGCGCCAGCAGCCAAAAGGAAGGCGGGTCCGGTGCTCAAGAGACCCAGTACTTC. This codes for CASSQKEGGSGAQETQYF.